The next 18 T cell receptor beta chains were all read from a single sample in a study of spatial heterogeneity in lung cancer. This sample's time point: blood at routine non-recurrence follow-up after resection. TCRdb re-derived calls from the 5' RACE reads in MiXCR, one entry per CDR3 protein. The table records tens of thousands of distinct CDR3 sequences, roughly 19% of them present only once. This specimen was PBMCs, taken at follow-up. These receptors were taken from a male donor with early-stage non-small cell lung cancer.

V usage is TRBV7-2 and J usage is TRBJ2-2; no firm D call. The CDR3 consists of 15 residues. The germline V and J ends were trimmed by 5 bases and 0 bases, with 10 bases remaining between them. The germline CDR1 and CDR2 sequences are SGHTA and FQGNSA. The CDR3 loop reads CASSPYMSNTGELFF. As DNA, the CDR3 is TGTGCCAGCAGCCCTTACATGTCGAACACCGGGGAGCTGTTTTTT.

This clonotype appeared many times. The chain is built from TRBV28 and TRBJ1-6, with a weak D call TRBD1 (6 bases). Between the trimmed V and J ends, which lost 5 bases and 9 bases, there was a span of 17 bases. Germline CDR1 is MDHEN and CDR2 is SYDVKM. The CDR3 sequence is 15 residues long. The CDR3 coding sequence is TGTGCCAGCAGTGAAGCCGGGACATGGGGTTCACCCCTCCACTTT. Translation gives CASSEAGTWGSPLHF.

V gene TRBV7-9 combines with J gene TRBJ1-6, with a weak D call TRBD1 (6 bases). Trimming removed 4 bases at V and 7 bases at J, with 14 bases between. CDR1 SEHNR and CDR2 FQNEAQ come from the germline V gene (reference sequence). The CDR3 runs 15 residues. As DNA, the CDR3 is TGTGCCAGCAGCTCTACGACAGGAGTAAATTCACCCCTCCACTTT. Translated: CASSSTTGVNSPLHF.

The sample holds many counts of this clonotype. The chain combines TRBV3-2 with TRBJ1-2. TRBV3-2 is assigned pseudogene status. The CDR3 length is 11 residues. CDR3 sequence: CASSQDRGYTF. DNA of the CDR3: TGTGCCAGCAGCCAAGATAGGGGCTACACCTTC.

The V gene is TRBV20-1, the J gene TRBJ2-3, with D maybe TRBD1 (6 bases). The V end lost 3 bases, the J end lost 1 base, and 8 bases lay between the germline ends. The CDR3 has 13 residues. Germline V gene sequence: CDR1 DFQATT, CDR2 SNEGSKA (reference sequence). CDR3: CSARAGGTDTQYF. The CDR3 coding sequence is TGCAGTGCTAGGGCAGGGGGCACAGATACGCAGTATTTT.

The CDR3 nucleotides are TGTGCCAGCCATACTACCCCTCAAGAGACCCAGTACTTC. Encoded protein: CASHTTPQETQYF. V is TRBV11-2 and J is TRBJ2-5, with D uncertain. Germline CDR1 is SGHAT and CDR2 is FQNNGV. The ends were cut back, 8 bases at V and 2 bases at J, with 12 bases in the middle. The CDR3 length is 13 residues.

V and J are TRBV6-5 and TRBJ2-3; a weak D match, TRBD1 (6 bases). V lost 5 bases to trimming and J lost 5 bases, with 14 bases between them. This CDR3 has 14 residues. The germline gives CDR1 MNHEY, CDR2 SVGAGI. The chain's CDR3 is CASSRTDGGDTQYF. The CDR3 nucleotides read TGTGCCAGCAGTCGGACAGACGGTGGAGATACGCAGTATTTT.

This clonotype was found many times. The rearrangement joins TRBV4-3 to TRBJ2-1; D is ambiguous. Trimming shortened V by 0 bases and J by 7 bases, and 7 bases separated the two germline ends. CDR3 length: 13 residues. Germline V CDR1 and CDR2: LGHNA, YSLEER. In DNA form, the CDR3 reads TGCGCCAGCAGCCAAGACTTAAGGAATGAGCAGTTCTTC. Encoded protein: CASSQDLRNEQFF.

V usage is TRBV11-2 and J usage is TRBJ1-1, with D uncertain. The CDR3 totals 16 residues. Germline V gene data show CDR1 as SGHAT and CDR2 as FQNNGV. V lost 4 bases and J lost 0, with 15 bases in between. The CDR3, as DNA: TGTGCCAGCAGCTATTCGGGCAGTAGTATGAACACTGAAGCTTTCTTT. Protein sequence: CASSYSGSSMNTEAFF.

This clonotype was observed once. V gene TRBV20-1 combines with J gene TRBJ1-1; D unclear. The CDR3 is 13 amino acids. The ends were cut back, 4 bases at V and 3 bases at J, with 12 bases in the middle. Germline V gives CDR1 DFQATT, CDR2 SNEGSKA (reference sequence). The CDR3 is CSATTPLDTEAFF. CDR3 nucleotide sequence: TGCAGTGCTACTACCCCCCTGGACACTGAAGCTTTCTTT.

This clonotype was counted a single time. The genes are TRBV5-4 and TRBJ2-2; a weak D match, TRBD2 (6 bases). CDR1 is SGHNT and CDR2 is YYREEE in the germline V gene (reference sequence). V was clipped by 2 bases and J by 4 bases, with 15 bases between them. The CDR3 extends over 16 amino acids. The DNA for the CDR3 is TGTGCCAGCAGCTTTGGGGGGACTTCTCTCACCGGGGAGCTGTTTTTT. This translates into CASSFGGTSLTGELFF.

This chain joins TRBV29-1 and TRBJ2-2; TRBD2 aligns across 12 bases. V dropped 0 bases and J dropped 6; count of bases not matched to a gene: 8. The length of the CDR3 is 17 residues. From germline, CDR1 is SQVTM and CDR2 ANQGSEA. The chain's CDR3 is CSVEDRRLAGASGELFF. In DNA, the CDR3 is TGCAGCGTTGAAGATCGGAGACTAGCGGGAGCATCCGGGGAGCTGTTTTTT.

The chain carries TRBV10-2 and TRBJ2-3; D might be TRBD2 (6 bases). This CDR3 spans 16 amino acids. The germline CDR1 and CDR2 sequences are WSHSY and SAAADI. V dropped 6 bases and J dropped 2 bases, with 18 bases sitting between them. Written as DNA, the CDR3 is TGCGCCAGCAGGAGGCGGGGATCGGAACACACAGATACGCAGTATTTT. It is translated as CASRRRGSEHTDTQYF.

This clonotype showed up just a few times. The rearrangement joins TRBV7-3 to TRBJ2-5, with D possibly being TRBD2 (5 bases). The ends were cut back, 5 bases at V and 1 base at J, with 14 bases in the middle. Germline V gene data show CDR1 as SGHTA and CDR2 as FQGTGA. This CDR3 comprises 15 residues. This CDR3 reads CASSQWGALQETQYF. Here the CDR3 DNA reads TGTGCCAGCAGCCAATGGGGAGCTCTCCAAGAGACCCAGTACTTC.

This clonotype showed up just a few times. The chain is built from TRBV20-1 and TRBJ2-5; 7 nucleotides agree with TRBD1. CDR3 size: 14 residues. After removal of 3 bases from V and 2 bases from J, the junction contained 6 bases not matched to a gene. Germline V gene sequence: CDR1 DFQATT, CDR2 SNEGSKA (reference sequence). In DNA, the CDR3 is TGCAGTGCTAGGATATGGGACAGACAAGAGACCCAGTACTTC. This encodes CSARIWDRQETQYF.

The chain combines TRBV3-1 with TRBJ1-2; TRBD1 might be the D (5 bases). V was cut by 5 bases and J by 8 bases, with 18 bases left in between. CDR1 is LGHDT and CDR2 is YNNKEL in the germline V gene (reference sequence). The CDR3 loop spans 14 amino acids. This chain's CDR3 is CASSSLRGSNGYTF. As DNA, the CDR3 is TGTGCCAGCAGCTCCCTTCGGGGGTCGAACGGCTACACCTTC. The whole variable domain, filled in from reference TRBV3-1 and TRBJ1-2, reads DTAVSQTPKYLVTQMGNDKSIKCEQNLGHDTMYWYKQDSKKFLKIMFSYNNKELIINETVPNRFSPKSPDKAHLNLHINSLELGDSAVYFCASSSLRGSNGYTFGSGTRLTVV.

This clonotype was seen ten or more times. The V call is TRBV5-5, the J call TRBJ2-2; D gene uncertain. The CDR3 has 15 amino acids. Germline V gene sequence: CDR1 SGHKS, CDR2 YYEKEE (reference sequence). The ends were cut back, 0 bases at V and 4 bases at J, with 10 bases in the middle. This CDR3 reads CASSLAPKLTGELFF. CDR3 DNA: TGTGCCAGCAGCTTGGCCCCCAAACTCACCGGGGAGCTGTTTTTT. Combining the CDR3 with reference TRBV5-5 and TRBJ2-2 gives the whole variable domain DAGVTQSPTHLIKTRGQQVTLRCSPISGHKSVSWYQQVLGQGPQFIFQYYEKEERGRGNFPDRFSARQFPNYSSELNVNALLLGDSALYLCASSLAPKLTGELFFGEGSRLTVL.

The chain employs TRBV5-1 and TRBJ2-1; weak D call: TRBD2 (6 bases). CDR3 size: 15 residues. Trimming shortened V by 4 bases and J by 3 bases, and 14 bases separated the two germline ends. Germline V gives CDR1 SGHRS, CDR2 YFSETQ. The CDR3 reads CASSPIPGLYNEQFF. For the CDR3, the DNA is TGCGCCAGCAGCCCAATACCGGGACTCTACAATGAGCAGTTCTTC.